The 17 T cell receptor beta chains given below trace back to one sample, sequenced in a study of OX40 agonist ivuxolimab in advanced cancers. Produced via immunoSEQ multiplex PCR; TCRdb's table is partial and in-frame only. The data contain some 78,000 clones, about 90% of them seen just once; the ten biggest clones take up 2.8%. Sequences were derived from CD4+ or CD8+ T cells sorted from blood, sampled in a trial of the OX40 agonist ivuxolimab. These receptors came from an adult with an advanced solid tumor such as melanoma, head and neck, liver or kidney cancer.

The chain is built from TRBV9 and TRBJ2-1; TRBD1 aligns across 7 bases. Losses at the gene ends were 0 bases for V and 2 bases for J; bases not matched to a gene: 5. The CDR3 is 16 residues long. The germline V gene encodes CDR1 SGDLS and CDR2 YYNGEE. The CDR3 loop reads CASSVGGTGAYNEQFF. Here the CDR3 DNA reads TGTGCCAGCAGCGTAGGTGGTACAGGGGCCTACAATGAGCAGTTCTTC.

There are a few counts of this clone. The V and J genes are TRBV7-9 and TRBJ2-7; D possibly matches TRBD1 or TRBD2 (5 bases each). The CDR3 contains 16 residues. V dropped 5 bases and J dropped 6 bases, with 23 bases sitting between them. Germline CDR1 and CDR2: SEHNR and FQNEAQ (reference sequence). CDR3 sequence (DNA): TGTGCCAGCAGCAAACGGGACGGCCTGGACTTACGCGAGCAGTACTTC. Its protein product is CASSKRDGLDLREQYF.

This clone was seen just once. The CDR3 sequence: CAWSNTGGGLNSPLHF. CDR3 bases: TGTGCCTGGAGTAATACAGGGGGGGGACTTAATTCACCCCTCCACTTT. The chain recombines TRBV30 with TRBJ1-6, with TRBD1 matching 8 bases. The ends lost 2 bases at V and 6 bases at J; junction bases unmatched: 9. Germline-derived CDR1 and CDR2 are GTSNPN and SVGIG (reference sequence). The CDR3 sequence is 16 residues long.

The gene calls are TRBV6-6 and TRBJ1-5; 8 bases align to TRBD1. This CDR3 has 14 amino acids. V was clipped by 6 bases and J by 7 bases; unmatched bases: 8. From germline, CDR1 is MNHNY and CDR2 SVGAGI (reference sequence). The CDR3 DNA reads TGTGCCAGCAGATTCCAGGGGGCGAGGCAGCCCCAGCATTTT. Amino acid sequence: CASRFQGARQPQHF.

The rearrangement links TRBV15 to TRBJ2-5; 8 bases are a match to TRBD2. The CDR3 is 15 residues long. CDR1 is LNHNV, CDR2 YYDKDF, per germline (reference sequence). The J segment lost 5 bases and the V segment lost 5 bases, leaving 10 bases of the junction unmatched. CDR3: CATSPSAGGRETQYF. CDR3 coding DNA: TGTGCCACCAGCCCTAGTGCGGGGGGCCGGGAGACCCAGTACTTC. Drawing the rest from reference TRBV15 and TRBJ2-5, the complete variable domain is DAMVIQNPRYQVTQFGKPVTLSCSQTLNHNVMYWYQQKSSQAPKLLFHYYDKDFNNEADTPDNFQSRRPNTSFCFLDIRSPGLGDTAMYLCATSPSAGGRETQYFGPGTRLLVL.

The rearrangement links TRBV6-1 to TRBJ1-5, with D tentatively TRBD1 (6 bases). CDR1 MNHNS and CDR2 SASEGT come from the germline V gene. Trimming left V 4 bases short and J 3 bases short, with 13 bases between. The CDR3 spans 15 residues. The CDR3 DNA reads TGTGCCAGCAGTGGTACCCAGGGGAACAATCAGCCCCAGCATTTT. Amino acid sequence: CASSGTQGNNQPQHF.

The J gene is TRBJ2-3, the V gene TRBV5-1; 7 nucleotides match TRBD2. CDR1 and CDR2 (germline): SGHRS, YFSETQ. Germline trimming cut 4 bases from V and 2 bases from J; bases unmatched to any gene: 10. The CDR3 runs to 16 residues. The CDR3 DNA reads TGCGCCAGCAGCCCGGGACTACTGGGCGACACAGATACGCAGTATTTT. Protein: CASSPGLLGDTDTQYF.

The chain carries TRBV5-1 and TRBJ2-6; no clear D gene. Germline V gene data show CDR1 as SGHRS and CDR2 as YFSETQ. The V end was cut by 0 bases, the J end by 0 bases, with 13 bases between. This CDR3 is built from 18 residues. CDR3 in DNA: TGCGCCAGCAGCTTGGGGCAGTTGAGAGGCTCTGGGGCCAACGTCCTGACTTTC. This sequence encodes CASSLGQLRGSGANVLTF.

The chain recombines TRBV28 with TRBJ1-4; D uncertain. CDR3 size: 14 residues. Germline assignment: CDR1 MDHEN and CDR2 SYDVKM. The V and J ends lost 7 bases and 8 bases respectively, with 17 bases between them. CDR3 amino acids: CASKSRSLREKLFF. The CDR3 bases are TGTGCCAGCAAATCCCGTAGTTTGCGGGAAAAACTGTTTTTT.

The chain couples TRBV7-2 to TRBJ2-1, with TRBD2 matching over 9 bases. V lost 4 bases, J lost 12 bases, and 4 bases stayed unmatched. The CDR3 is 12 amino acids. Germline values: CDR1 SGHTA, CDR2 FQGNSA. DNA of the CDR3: TGTGCCAGCAGCTCGCCGGGACTAGCGCAGTTCTTC. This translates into CASSSPGLAQFF.

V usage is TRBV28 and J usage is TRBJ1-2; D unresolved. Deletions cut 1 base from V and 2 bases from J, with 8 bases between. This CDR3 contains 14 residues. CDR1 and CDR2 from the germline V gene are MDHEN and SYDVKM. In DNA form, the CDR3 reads TGTGCCAGCAGTTTATTGGGCTGGAACTATGGCTACACCTTC. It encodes CASSLLGWNYGYTF.

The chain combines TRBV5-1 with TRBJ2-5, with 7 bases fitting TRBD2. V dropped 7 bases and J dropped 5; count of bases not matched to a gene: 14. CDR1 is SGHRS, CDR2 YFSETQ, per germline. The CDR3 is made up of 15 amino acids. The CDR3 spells CASHGGAGSRETQYF. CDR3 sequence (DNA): TGCGCCAGCCACGGGGGAGCGGGGTCTCGGGAGACCCAGTACTTC.

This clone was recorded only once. The CDR3 region is CANSLTGGADTEAFF. DNA of the CDR3: TGTGCCAACTCGCTCACAGGAGGGGCGGACACTGAAGCTTTCTTT. V and J are TRBV18 and TRBJ1-1, with a possible D match to TRBD1 (5 bases). Deletions cut 10 bases from V and 3 bases from J, with 21 bases between. Germline CDR1 and CDR2: KGHSH and LQKENI. CDR3 length: 15 amino acids.

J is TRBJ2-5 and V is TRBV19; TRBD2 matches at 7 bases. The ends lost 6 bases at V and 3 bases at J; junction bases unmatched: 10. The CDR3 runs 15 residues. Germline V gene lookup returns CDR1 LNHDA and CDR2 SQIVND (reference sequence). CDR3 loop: CASRASGALEETQYF. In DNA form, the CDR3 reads TGTGCCAGTAGGGCAAGCGGGGCCTTAGAAGAGACCCAGTACTTC.

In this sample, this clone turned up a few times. The CDR3 nucleotides read TGTGCCAGCAGTCCAAGAGAAACCTCTGGAAACACCATATATTTT. It is translated as CASSPRETSGNTIYF. The J gene is TRBJ1-3, the V gene TRBV28; D gene uncertain. The germline V gene has CDR1 MDHEN and CDR2 SYDVKM. There are 15 residues in the CDR3. Trimming pared 5 bases from V and 0 bases from J, leaving 11 bases between. The full variable domain, in which reference TRBV28 and TRBJ1-3 provide the parts outside the CDR3, is DVKVTQSSRYLVKRTGEKVFLECVQDMDHENMFWYRQDPGLGLRLIYFSYDVKMKEKGDIPEGYSVSREKKERFSLILESASTNQTSMYLCASSPRETSGNTIYFGEGSWLTVV.

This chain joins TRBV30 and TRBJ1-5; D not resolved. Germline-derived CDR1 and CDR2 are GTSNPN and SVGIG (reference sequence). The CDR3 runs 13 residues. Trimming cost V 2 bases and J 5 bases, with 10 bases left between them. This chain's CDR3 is CAWSSKRDQPQHF. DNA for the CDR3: TGTGCCTGGAGTTCCAAAAGGGATCAGCCCCAGCATTTT.

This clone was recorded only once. The CDR3 sequence: CASTLDRGQPQHF. The CDR3 region has the DNA TGTGCCAGCACCCTGGACAGGGGTCAGCCCCAGCATTTT. The rearrangement links TRBV28 to TRBJ1-5; 9 bases fit TRBD1. V shed 7 bases, J shed 6 bases, and the junction held 4 bases outside the gene matches. Germline V gene data show CDR1 as MDHEN and CDR2 as SYDVKM. CDR3 length: 13 amino acids.